The rows below give T cell receptor beta chains drawn from one sample of a study of neurological immune-mediated disorders. TCRdb used MiXCR to reprocess the 5' RACE reads, holding one entry per CDR3 protein. The sample consists of fewer than 85,000 distinct CDR3 sequences, 4.8% of them appearing once. Sequencing input: PBMCs. All receptors come from a woman between 65 and 79 years old with multiple sclerosis. Both conserved end residues are part of each CDR3. A D gene is named only where the DNA matches it firmly. Clone size is given for some rows only: seen once, a few or many times, or a class if the clone is expanded.

size	V	J	D	DNA	CDR3
few	TRBV10-3	TRBJ1-1	.	TGTGCCAGTACGACGCTGGGACAACACACTGAAGCTTTCTTT	CASTTLGQHTEAFF
many	TRBV27	TRBJ1-5	.	TGTGCCAGCAGTTTAGTCGGGGATCAGCCCCAGCATTTT	CASSLVGDQPQHF
few	TRBV6-5	TRBJ1-2	.	TGTGCCAGCACTACGACAGGAGTAGCTAACTATGGCTACACCTTC	CASTTTGVANYGYTF
many	TRBV5-1	TRBJ1-2	TRBD1	TGCGCCAGCAGCTTGGGTACGGGACAGGACTATGGCTACACCTTC	CASSLGTGQDYGYTF
many	TRBV20-1	TRBJ1-2	TRBD1	TGCAGTGCTCCGACAGGGACTTATGGCTACACCTTC	CSAPTGTYGYTF
.	TRBV7-8	TRBJ1-2	.	TGTGCCAGCAGCCCCGGCCGGGACACTTCATATGGCTACACCTTC	CASSPGRDTSYGYTF
few	TRBV5-4	TRBJ1-1	.	TGTGCCAGCAGCCCCCCGACGGCGAACACTGAAGCTTTCTTT	CASSPPTANTEAFF
many	TRBV29-1	TRBJ2-5	.	TGCAGCGTTGGCGGGGCCCCCAGGGAGACCCAGTACTTC	CSVGGAPRETQYF
.	TRBV20-1	TRBJ2-3	.	TGCAGTGCTAGAAGAGAGGGACGGAAAAACACAGATACGCAGTATTTT	CSARREGRKNTDTQYF
many	TRBV21-1	TRBJ2-1	.	TGTGCCAGCACCACCCGGTGGGTCAATGAGCAGTTCTTC	CASTTRWVNEQFF
medium-sized	TRBV5-1	TRBJ2-1	.	TGCGCCAGCAGCTTGGAACTTGGAGGGCAGCAGTTCTTC	CASSLELGGQQFF
many	TRBV20-1	TRBJ2-5	TRBD2	TGCAGTACCCGGCGCCTAGCGGGAGTGGAGACCCAGTACTTC	CSTRRLAGVETQYF
few	TRBV7-2	TRBJ2-2	.	TGTGCCAGCAGCTTTCAGGCGCCCACCGGGGAGCTGTTTTTT	CASSFQAPTGELFF
few	TRBV12-3/TRBV12-4	TRBJ1-1	.	TGTGCCAGCAGACCCGCAGGGCCGAACACTGAAGCTTTCTTT	CASRPAGPNTEAFF
many	TRBV4-3	TRBJ2-5	.	TGCGCCAGCAGCCAAGATACAGTAGTTAGAGAGACCCAGTACTTC	CASSQDTVVRETQYF
many	TRBV27	TRBJ2-7	TRBD1	TGTGCCAGCAGTTTATCGTTGGCAGGGGGCTACGAGCAGTACTTC	CASSLSLAGGYEQYF
few	TRBV20-1	TRBJ2-2	TRBD1	TGCAGTGCTAGTCGGTCCCATGGTAGACAGGGGGCCTTCACCGGGGAGCTGTTTTTT	CSASRSHGRQGAFTGELFF
many	TRBV20-1	TRBJ1-6	TRBD1	TGCAGTGCTAGGGGACAGGGACTGATTTCACCCCTCCACTTT	CSARGQGLISPLHF
many	TRBV6-2/TRBV6-3	TRBJ2-4	TRBD2	TGTGCCAGCAGTTTCCTAGTGGGAGGGCCAGACATTCAGTACTTC	CASSFLVGGPDIQYF
many	TRBV5-1	TRBJ2-1	.	TGCGCCAGCAGCTTCGTCGAGTACAATGAGCAGTTCTTC	CASSFVEYNEQFF
many	TRBV3-1	TRBJ2-1	TRBD2	TGTGCCAGCAGCCGCTCAGGCGGGGGTTCCTACAATGAGCAGTTCTTC	CASSRSGGGSYNEQFF
.	TRBV12-3/TRBV12-4	TRBJ1-5	.	TGTGTCAGCAGTTTTCTGGGTGGGGATCAGCCCCAGCATTTT	CVSSFLGGDQPQHF
many	TRBV4-1	TRBJ2-3	.	TGCGCCAGCAGCCATAACAGCGACTCCTACACAGATACGCAGTATTTT	CASSHNSDSYTDTQYF
many	TRBV7-2	TRBJ2-7	TRBD1	TGTGCCAGCAGCTTAGACAGGGGGCTGTGGGAGCAGTACTTC	CASSLDRGLWEQYF
many	TRBV7-9	TRBJ2-7	.	TGTGCCAGCAGCTTAGCGGCTGGACCTCTTTCCGAGCAGTACTTC	CASSLAAGPLSEQYF
many	TRBV5-1	TRBJ2-5	TRBD2	TGCGCCAGCAGCGTGAGCCCCAGCGGGGAAGAGACCCAGTACTTC	CASSVSPSGEETQYF
many	TRBV6-2/TRBV6-3	TRBJ1-2	.	TGTGCCAGCAGTTACCGTAATGGGGGCTATGGCTACACCTTC	CASSYRNGGYGYTF
many	TRBV20-1	TRBJ1-2	TRBD1	TGCAGTGCTAGAGCGGGGGAAGGGGGCTACTATGGCTACACCTTC	CSARAGEGGYYGYTF
many	TRBV15	TRBJ2-5	.	TGTGCCACCAGCAGAGACCCGGGGATTCAAGAGACCCAGTACTTC	CATSRDPGIQETQYF
many	TRBV4-1	TRBJ2-3	TRBD2	TGCGCCAGCAGCCTCGGGACTACCACAGATACGCAGTATTTT	CASSLGTTTDTQYF
many	TRBV9	TRBJ2-7	.	TGTGCCAGCAGCGTAGGTAAGAACGAGCAGTACTTC	CASSVGKNEQYF
many	TRBV9	TRBJ2-3	.	TGTGCCAGCAGCACCCCGAGCACAGATACGCAGTATTTT	CASSTPSTDTQYF
many	TRBV9	TRBJ2-1	TRBD2	TGTGCCAGCAGCGGGTTAGCGGGAGGCGACTCCTATGAGCAGTTCTTC	CASSGLAGGDSYEQFF
few	TRBV7-8	TRBJ2-3	TRBD2	TGTGCCTCTGGAGCGGGAGGGCGGGGCACAGATACGCAGTATTTT	CASGAGGRGTDTQYF
many	TRBV5-1	TRBJ1-4	TRBD1	TGCGCCAGCAGCGTCGGGACAGTTAATGAAAAACTGTTTTTT	CASSVGTVNEKLFF
many	TRBV5-1	TRBJ2-1	TRBD2	TGCGCCAGCAGTCGTGGACTAGCGGGATCCGGTGAGCAGTTCTTC	CASSRGLAGSGEQFF
many	TRBV25-1	TRBJ2-3	TRBD1	TGTGCCAGCAGTGCTGGGACAGTGAGTCACACAGATACGCAGTATTTT	CASSAGTVSHTDTQYF
many	TRBV7-6	TRBJ2-1	.	TGTGCCAGCAGACCAGAACAAGGAAATGAGCAGTTCTTC	CASRPEQGNEQFF
.	TRBV25-1	TRBJ2-6	.	TGTGCCAGCAGTGAATCGACCTACTCTGGGGCCAAAGTCCTGACTTTC	CASSESTYSGAKVLTF
many	TRBV5-5	TRBJ2-7	.	TGTGCCAGCAGCTCCCTCCCGACAGAGTCCTACGAGCAGTACTTC	CASSSLPTESYEQYF